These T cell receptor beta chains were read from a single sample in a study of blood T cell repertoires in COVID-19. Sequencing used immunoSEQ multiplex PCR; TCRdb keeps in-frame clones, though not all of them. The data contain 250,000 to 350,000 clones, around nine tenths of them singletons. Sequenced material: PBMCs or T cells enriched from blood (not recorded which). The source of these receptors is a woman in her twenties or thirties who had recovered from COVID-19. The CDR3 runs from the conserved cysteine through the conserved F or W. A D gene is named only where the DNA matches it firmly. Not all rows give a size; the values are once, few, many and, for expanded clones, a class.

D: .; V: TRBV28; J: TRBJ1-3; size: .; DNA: TGTGCCAGCAGTACCGCCGGAGGATTCTCTGGAAACACCATATATTTT; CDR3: CASSTAGGFSGNTIYF
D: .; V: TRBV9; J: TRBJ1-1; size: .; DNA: TGTGCCAGCGGAATTGGGCAGGGGAACACTGAAGCTTTCTTT; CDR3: CASGIGQGNTEAFF
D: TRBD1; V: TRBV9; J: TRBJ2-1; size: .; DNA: TGTGCCAGCAGCCTGAGCGGGACAGGGCTCTACAATGAGCAGTTCTTC; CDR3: CASSLSGTGLYNEQFF
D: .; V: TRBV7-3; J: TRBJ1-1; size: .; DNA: TGTGCCAGCAGCGCGGACAGCCTGAACACTGAAGCTTTCTTT; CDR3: CASSADSLNTEAFF
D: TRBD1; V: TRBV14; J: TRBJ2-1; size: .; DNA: TGTGCCAGCAGCCTAATACAGGGGCCCTCCTACAATGAGCAGTTCTTC; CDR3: CASSLIQGPSYNEQFF
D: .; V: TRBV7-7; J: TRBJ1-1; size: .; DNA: TGTGCTAGCAGCTTTCGGGTCGGCACTGAAGCTTTCTTT; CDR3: CASSFRVGTEAFF
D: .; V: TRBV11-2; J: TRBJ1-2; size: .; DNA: TGTGCCAGCAGCTTAGTCCTCGCACCGGATGGCTACACCTTC; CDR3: CASSLVLAPDGYTF
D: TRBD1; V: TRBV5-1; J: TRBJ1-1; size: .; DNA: TGCGCCAGCAGCTTAATGACAGGGTCGACCACTGAAGCTTTCTTT; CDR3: CASSLMTGSTTEAFF
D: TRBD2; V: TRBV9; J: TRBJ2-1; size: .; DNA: TGTGCCAGCAGCACCAGGAGTGCAGCGGGGGGCCATAACAATGAGCAGTTCTTC; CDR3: CASSTRSAAGGHNNEQFF
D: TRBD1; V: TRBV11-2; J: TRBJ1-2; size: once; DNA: TGTGCCAGCAGTTCAGGGGGGACGGACTATGGCTACACCTTC; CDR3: CASSSGGTDYGYTF
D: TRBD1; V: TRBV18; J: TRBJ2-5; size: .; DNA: TGTGCCAGCTCCCCAAGGACAGGGGAAGAGACCCAGTACTTC; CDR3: CASSPRTGEETQYF
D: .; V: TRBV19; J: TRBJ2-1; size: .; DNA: TGTGCCAGTAGTATAGCGGGGGCCTACAATGAGCAGTTCTTC; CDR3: CASSIAGAYNEQFF
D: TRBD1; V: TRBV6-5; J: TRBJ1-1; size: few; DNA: TGTGCCAGCGGCAGACAGGGGGCAGCGAACACTGAAGCTTTCTTT; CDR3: CASGRQGAANTEAFF
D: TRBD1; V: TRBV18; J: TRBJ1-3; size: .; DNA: TGTGCCAGCTCACCAATCGGGACAGCTTACTCTGGAAACACCATATATTTT; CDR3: CASSPIGTAYSGNTIYF
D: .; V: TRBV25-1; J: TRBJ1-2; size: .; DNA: TGTGCCAGCAGCCCAGCCGGGTCCCCCGGGGAGGGCTACACCTTC; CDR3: CASSPAGSPGEGYTF
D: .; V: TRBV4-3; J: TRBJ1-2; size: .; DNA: TGCGCCAGCAGCCAAGATCCATACCCGGACTATGGCTACACCTTC; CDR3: CASSQDPYPDYGYTF
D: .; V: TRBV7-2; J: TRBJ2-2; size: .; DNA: TGTGCCAGCAGCCAACAGGTTCTGAGCACCGGGGAGCTGTTTTTT; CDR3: CASSQQVLSTGELFF
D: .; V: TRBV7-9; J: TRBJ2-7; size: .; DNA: TGTGCCAGCAGCTGGGGGGAGAGGGACGAGCAGTACTTC; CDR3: CASSWGERDEQYF
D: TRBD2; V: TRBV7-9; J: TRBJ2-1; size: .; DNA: TGTGCCAGCAGCTCTCCCGGGACTAGCAACAATGAGCAGTTCTTC; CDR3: CASSSPGTSNNEQFF
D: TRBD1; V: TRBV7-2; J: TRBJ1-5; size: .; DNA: TGTGCCAGCAGCACGGACAGGGAGCAGCCCCAGCATTTT; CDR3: CASSTDREQPQHF